The 9 T cell receptor beta chains listed next were all sequenced from one sample in a study of blood T cells in healthy people across ages. It was with a sample-barcoded 5' primer and a J-beta primer mix that a second PCR of roughly 7 to 11 cycles was run. MiXCR, run by TCRdb on the 5' RACE reads, gives a single entry per CDR3 protein. The data hold roughly 900,000 distinct CDR3 sequences, with 25% to 35% observed a single time. Sequencing was done on a sample of blood. All receptors come from an elderly woman in good health.

This clonotype was seen many times. This chain links TRBV29-1 with TRBJ2-3, with TRBD2 matching 11 bases. Germline CDR1 is SQVTM and CDR2 is ANQGSEA. The CDR3 extends over 14 amino acids. Trimming at V came to 6 bases and at J to 2 bases, leaving 4 bases not matched to a gene. CDR3: CSVAGLAATDTQYF. Here the CDR3 DNA reads TGCAGCGTCGCGGGACTAGCGGCCACAGATACGCAGTATTTT.

The V and J genes are TRBV3-1 and TRBJ2-3; D remains unclear. The ends were cut back, 1 base at V and 7 bases at J, with 15 bases in the middle. There are 15 residues in the CDR3. The germline V gene encodes CDR1 LGHDT and CDR2 YNNKEL (reference sequence). CDR3 amino acids: CASSQGHNPRNTQYF. The CDR3 DNA follows: TGTGCCAGCAGCCAAGGCCATAACCCCAGGAATACGCAGTATTTT.

This clonotype was seen repeatedly, ten times or more. This could be a read error, since a much larger clone is one nucleotide away. The J gene is TRBJ2-1, the V gene TRBV6-1, with TRBD2 matching over 8 bases. Near its end, the DNA agrees better with TRBJ2-7, so the J call may be wrong. Germline lookup yields CDR1 MNHNS and CDR2 SASEGT. CDR3 length equals 16 residues. CDR3: CASSDRLASSYNEQYF. In nucleotides, the CDR3 is TGTGCCAGCAGTGACAGACTAGCGAGCTCCTACAATGAGCAGTACTTC.

As for this clonotype: An end of the junction differs from the germline gene, which may be a read error. The chain carries TRBV29-1 and TRBJ2-5; D call uncertain. The length of the CDR3 is 12 residues. Per the germline V gene, CDR1 is SQVTM and CDR2 is ANQGSEA. CDR3 in amino acids: CGVVWSGETQYF. The CDR3 nucleotides read TGCGGCGTTGTTTGGTCCGGGGAGACCCAGTACTTC.

At least ten counts were recorded for this clonotype. The gene calls are TRBV7-2 and TRBJ2-3, with D possibly matching TRBD1 (6 bases). Germline assignment: CDR1 SGHTA and CDR2 FQGNSA. Trimming cost V 3 bases and J 4 bases, with 14 bases left between them. The CDR3 loop spans 15 amino acids. The chain's CDR3 is CASSLGAGHADTQYF. Here the CDR3 DNA reads TGTGCCAGCAGCTTGGGGGCAGGGCACGCAGATACGCAGTATTTT.

The V and J genes are TRBV7-2 and TRBJ1-5; 7 bases align to TRBD1. The CDR3 is 16 amino acids. The V gene end was trimmed by 1 base and the J gene end by 6 bases; junction bases not matched to a gene: 9. Germline CDR1 is SGHTA and CDR2 is FQGNSA. CDR3 bases: TGTGCCAGCAGCTTAGGGGGGGACAGAGGTAGTCAGCCCCAGCATTTT. Encoded protein: CASSLGGDRGSQPQHF.

In its sample, this clonotype was seen once. The genes are TRBV20-1 and TRBJ1-2; 7 bases map to TRBD1. Per germline, CDR1 DFQATT and CDR2 SNEGSKA (reference sequence). The V and J ends lost 6 bases and 5 bases, in that order; junction bases with no gene match: 12. The CDR3 runs 14 residues. The CDR3 coding sequence is TGCAGTGCCGAGATAAGGGGGCTAGGATATGGCTACACCTTC. Translating it yields CSAEIRGLGYGYTF.

This clonotype was detected a few times. This chain joins TRBV12-3 or TRBV12-4 and TRBJ2-1; unclear D gene. The last part of the DNA fits TRBJ2-7 better; the J call may be wrong. This CDR3 comprises 15 residues. In DNA, the CDR3 is TGTGCCAGCAGTTTAGTAGCACAGAGTTACAATGAGCAGTACTTC. Amino acids: CASSLVAQSYNEQYF.

This clonotype was observed at least ten times. V usage is TRBV4-2 and J usage is TRBJ2-3, with 9 bases matching TRBD2. The V gene end was trimmed by 2 bases and the J gene end by 4 bases; junction bases not matched to a gene: 4. From germline, CDR1 is LGHNA and CDR2 YNFKEQ. The CDR3 runs 15 residues. CDR3 residues: CASSQSAGGADTQYF. The CDR3 DNA follows: TGTGCCAGCAGCCAATCTGCGGGGGGGGCAGATACGCAGTATTTT.